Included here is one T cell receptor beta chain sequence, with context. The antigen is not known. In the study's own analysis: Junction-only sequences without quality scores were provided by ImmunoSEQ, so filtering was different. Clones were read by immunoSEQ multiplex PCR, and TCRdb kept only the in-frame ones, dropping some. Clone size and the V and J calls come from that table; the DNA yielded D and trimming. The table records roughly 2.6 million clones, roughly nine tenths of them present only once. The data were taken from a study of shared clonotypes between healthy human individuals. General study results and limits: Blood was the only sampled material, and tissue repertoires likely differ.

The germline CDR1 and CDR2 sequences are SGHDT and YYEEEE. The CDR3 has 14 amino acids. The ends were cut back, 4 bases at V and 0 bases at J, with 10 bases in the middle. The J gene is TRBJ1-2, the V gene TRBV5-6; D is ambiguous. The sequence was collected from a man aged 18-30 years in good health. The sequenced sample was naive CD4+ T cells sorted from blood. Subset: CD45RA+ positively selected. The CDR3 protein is CASSPLEANYGYTF. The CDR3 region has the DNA TGTGCCAGCAGCCCCCTGGAAGCTAACTATGGCTACACCTTC.